The 10 T cell receptor beta chains given below trace back to one sample, sequenced in a study of T-cell memory formation after mild COVID-19 (dated by TCRdb to the early 2020s). The library was obtained by 5' RACE. The reads were generated on an Illumina NovaSeq 6000. The raw public reads went through TCRdb reprocessing: fastp at Q25, MiXCR clone calling, in-frame beta chains kept. Under each unique CDR3 protein, matching rows form one entry showing the most common genes and DNA. Counted in this sample were around 400,000 distinct CDR3 sequences; 20% to 25% of them appeared once. 8.8% of the sample is held by the ten biggest clonotypes. Material: PBMCs or a T cell subset sorted from them (not recorded which). Receptors were obtained from an adult woman who had mild COVID-19 (a few samples of this study predate the infection). The sample titles of this study are shuffled in the database, so cell type and time point are left out; the donor was told from shared clones.

This clonotype has more than one count but fewer than ten. The chain recombines TRBV5-1 with TRBJ2-7; TRBD2 matches at 8 bases. Unmatched junction bases numbered 8, after V lost 4 bases and J lost 5 bases. Germline lookup yields CDR1 SGHRS and CDR2 YFSETQ. This CDR3 has 14 residues. The CDR3 bases are TGCGCCAGCAGCAATAGCGGGGATCTCAACGAGCAGTACTTC. Protein product: CASSNSGDLNEQYF. Full variable domain (outside the CDR3, taken from reference TRBV5-1 and TRBJ2-7): KAGVTQTPRYLIKTRGQQVTLSCSPISGHRSVSWYQQTPGQGLQFLFEYFSETQRNKGNFPGRFSGRQFSNSRSEMNVSTLELGDSALYLCASSNSGDLNEQYFGPGTRLTVT.

The chain is built from TRBV10-3 and TRBJ2-5, with TRBD1 matching 8 bases. Germline V CDR1 and CDR2: ENHRY, SYGVKD. Losses at the gene ends were 6 bases for V and 5 bases for J; bases not matched to a gene: 8. The CDR3 runs to 14 residues. The CDR3 loop reads CAIRGGQGRETQYF. The CDR3 nucleotides read TGTGCCATCAGAGGTGGACAGGGAAGGGAGACCCAGTACTTC.

The V gene is TRBV5-1, the J gene TRBJ2-1; D may match TRBD1 or TRBD2 (6 bases each). The germline CDR1 and CDR2 sequences are SGHRS and YFSETQ. CDR3 size: 14 residues. Trimming took off 9 bases at V and 1 base at J, with 14 bases between the two ends. The CDR3 sequence: CATNVGGSYNEQFF. The CDR3 bases are TGCGCCACCAACGTAGGGGGGTCCTACAATGAGCAGTTCTTC.

In this sample, this clonotype turned up a few times. The chain has TRBV7-9 and TRBJ1-2; D perhaps matches TRBD1 (6 bases). This CDR3 contains 14 residues. V was clipped by 5 bases and J by 7 bases, with 17 bases between them. CDR1 SEHNR and CDR2 FQNEAQ come from the germline V gene (reference sequence). CDR3 loop: CASSPRTVHGGYTF. The CDR3 coding sequence is TGTGCCAGCAGCCCACGGACAGTCCACGGTGGCTACACCTTC.

V and J are TRBV7-8 and TRBJ2-5; no firm D call. Germline assignment: CDR1 SGHVS and CDR2 FQNEAQ. The CDR3 totals 12 residues. V was pared by 5 bases and J by 4 bases, with 8 bases between. CDR3 DNA sequence: TGTGCCAGCAGCCCCAGCGTAGAGACCCAGTACTTC. This gives the protein CASSPSVETQYF.

This chain links TRBV30 with TRBJ1-1; D perhaps matches TRBD1 (6 bases). This CDR3 region has 14 residues. Germline V gives CDR1 GTSNPN, CDR2 SVGIG (reference sequence). V was pared by 0 bases and J by 9 bases, with 17 bases between. In DNA form, the CDR3 reads TGTGCCTGGAGTGTACGAGGGGCGGACAGACAAGCTTTCTTT. It specifies CAWSVRGADRQAFF.

This clonotype was found many times. The genes are TRBV5-1 and TRBJ2-3; 8 bases align to TRBD1. The length of the CDR3 is 14 residues. Per the germline V gene, CDR1 is SGHRS and CDR2 is YFSETQ. Trimming cost V 4 bases and J 5 bases; bases outside gene matches: 6. DNA for the CDR3: TGCGCCAGCAGCCCCGGACAGGGTGGAGATACGCAGTATTTT. Translation gives CASSPGQGGDTQYF.

This chain joins TRBV13 and TRBJ2-1; 7 bases line up with TRBD1. The CDR3 consists of 14 residues. With V trimmed by 4 bases and J by 10 bases, 10 bases remained unmatched. Germline CDR1 reads PRHDT; CDR2 reads FYEKMQ (reference sequence). The chain's CDR3 is CASSSQQGYLEQFF. The CDR3 DNA follows: TGTGCCAGCAGCTCCCAACAGGGGTACTTGGAGCAGTTCTTC.

This chain connects TRBV7-9 to TRBJ1-3; 10 bases match TRBD1. The J segment lost 0 bases and the V segment lost 4 bases, leaving 3 bases of the junction unmatched. The CDR3 contains 16 residues. Germline CDR1 SEHNR, CDR2 FQNEAQ (reference sequence). CDR3 nucleotides: TGTGCCAGCAGCTCCTGGGACAGGGGCTCTGGAAACACCATATATTTT. Translation gives CASSSWDRGSGNTIYF.

This clonotype was counted many times. The chain joins TRBV12-3 or TRBV12-4 to TRBJ2-3; D gene uncertain. The CDR3 has 14 residues. Trimming removed 5 bases at V and 7 bases at J, with 16 bases between. The CDR3 sequence is CASSLGEVVNTQYF. The CDR3 DNA sequence: TGTGCCAGCAGTCTTGGAGAGGTTGTAAATACGCAGTATTTT.